The rows below give T cell receptor beta chains drawn from one sample of a study of T cell responses to AZD1222 COVID-19 vaccine. Method: immunoSEQ multiplex PCR; TCRdb's copy keeps in-frame clones and lacks some. The repertoire consists of around 200,000 clones, with roughly 94% occurring once and the leading ten covering roughly 1.7%. Sequencing was performed on peripheral blood, taken 28 days after the second AZD1222 dose. These receptors all come from an adult who received the AZD1222 COVID-19 vaccine. Both conserved end residues are part of each CDR3. Fields, in order: D gene, J gene, V gene, clone size, CDR3 protein, CDR3 DNA. D genes are given only for firm matches. The size entry is marked missing in some rows and otherwise reads once, few, many or a size class.

NA | TRBJ1-6 | TRBV6-5 | NA | CASKSGSPLHF | TGTGCCAGCAAATCCGGTTCACCCCTCCACTTT
NA | TRBJ1-5 | TRBV12-3/TRBV12-4 | NA | CASSLDNQPQHF | TGTGCCAGCAGTTTAGACAATCAGCCCCAGCATTTT
TRBD1 | TRBJ2-1 | TRBV11-3 | NA | CASSILGGTEQFF | TGTGCCAGCAGCATACTAGGGGGCACCGAGCAGTTCTTC
TRBD1 | TRBJ1-2 | TRBV19 | NA | CASRTGDAGVGGYTF | TGTGCCAGTCGGACAGGGGACGCCGGAGTCGGTGGCTACACCTTC
NA | TRBJ2-1 | TRBV7-3 | NA | CASSLTQGTYNEQFF | TGTGCCAGCAGCTTAACCCAGGGGACCTACAATGAGCAGTTCTTC
NA | TRBJ2-3 | TRBV6-4 | NA | CASSDSGGSTDTQYF | TGTGCCAGCAGTGACTCTGGGGGCTCCACAGATACGCAGTATTTT
NA | TRBJ1-2 | TRBV11-1 | once | CASSLGRYTTYGYTF | TGTGCCAGCAGCTTAGGCAGATACACAACCTATGGCTACACCTTC
TRBD1 | TRBJ2-4 | TRBV28 | NA | CASSLPDRGLYF | TGTGCCAGCAGTTTACCGGACAGGGGGCTATACTTC
NA | TRBJ2-7 | TRBV28 | few | CASSLGTGREQYF | TGTGCCAGCAGTTTGGGCACAGGGCGCGAGCAGTACTTC
NA | TRBJ2-7 | TRBV10-1 | once | CASNPRGFDYEQYF | TGCGCCAGCAACCCCAGGGGTTTTGACTACGAGCAGTACTTC
NA | TRBJ2-7 | TRBV5-8 | NA | CASSRGGTTSYEQYF | TGTGCCAGCAGCAGGGGGGGGACTACCTCCTACGAGCAGTACTTC
NA | TRBJ1-1 | TRBV5-4 | NA | CASSLEYSHTEAFF | TGTGCCAGCAGCTTGGAGTATTCACACACTGAAGCTTTCTTT
NA | TRBJ1-1 | TRBV5-5 | NA | CASSFTGTNTEAFF | TGTGCCAGCAGCTTCACGGGGACCAACACTGAAGCTTTCTTT
NA | TRBJ1-6 | TRBV7-9 | NA | CASSLADYNSPLHF | TGTGCCAGCAGCTTAGCGGATTATAATTCACCCCTCCACTTT
NA | TRBJ2-5 | TRBV29-1 | NA | CSVERQEVTQYF | TGCAGCGTTGAGCGCCAGGAAGTGACCCAGTACTTC
NA | TRBJ2-7 | TRBV29-1 | NA | CSVGGRLYEQYF | TGCAGCGTTGGGGGCAGGCTCTACGAGCAGTACTTC
NA | TRBJ1-1 | TRBV5-5 | once | CASSVREGNTEAFF | TGTGCCAGCAGCGTTCGAGAGGGGAACACTGAAGCTTTCTTT
NA | TRBJ1-5 | TRBV12-3/TRBV12-4 | once | CASSMGDQPQHF | TGTGCCAGCAGCATGGGGGATCAGCCCCAGCATTTT
TRBD1 | TRBJ1-2 | TRBV28 | NA | CASTTYGDSDRILTYGYTF | TGTGCCAGCACTACCTATGGCGACTCGGACAGGATCTTGACCTATGGCTACACCTTC
TRBD1 | TRBJ2-3 | TRBV2 | NA | CASSKDRGVDTQYF | TGTGCCAGCAGTAAGGACAGGGGGGTAGATACGCAGTATTTT
NA | TRBJ2-2 | TRBV7-2 | NA | CASGLYDNMELFF | TGTGCCAGCGGATTATATGACAACATGGAGCTGTTTTTT
NA | TRBJ1-5 | TRBV6-5 | NA | CASSSVASLQPQHF | TGTGCCAGCAGTTCCGTCGCGTCTTTGCAGCCCCAGCATTTT
NA | TRBJ1-1 | TRBV12-3/TRBV12-4 | NA | CASSLTRAFF | TGTGCCAGCAGTCTGACGAGAGCTTTCTTT
NA | TRBJ1-2 | TRBV3-1/TRBV3-2 | NA | CASSTRTANYGYTF | TGTGCCAGCAGCACGAGGACAGCCAACTATGGCTACACCTTC
TRBD1 | TRBJ1-1 | TRBV12-3/TRBV12-4 | NA | CAGVETGATEAFF | TGTGCCGGAGTGGAAACAGGGGCCACTGAAGCTTTCTTT
TRBD2 | TRBJ2-1 | TRBV27 | NA | CASRTGGRSEQFF | TGTGCCAGCAGAACGGGGGGGCGGAGTGAGCAGTTCTTC
NA | TRBJ2-6 | TRBV5-1 | NA | CASSPRQSASGANVLTF | TGCGCCAGCAGCCCTCGACAGAGCGCTTCTGGGGCCAACGTCCTGACTTTC
NA | TRBJ2-5 | TRBV7-9 | NA | CASSLGQETQYF | TGTGCCAGCAGCCTAGGACAAGAGACCCAGTACTTC
NA | TRBJ1-4 | TRBV5-4 | once | CASSLAPTVVNEKLFF | TGTGCCAGCAGCTTGGCCCCAACAGTCGTGAATGAAAAACTGTTTTTT
NA | TRBJ1-6 | TRBV2 | once | CASRVVYNSPLHF | TGTGCCAGCAGGGTAGTGTATAATTCACCCCTCCACTTT
NA | TRBJ1-6 | TRBV14 | NA | CASSTRLNSPLHF | TGTGCCAGCAGCACCCGGTTGAATTCACCCCTCCACTTT
NA | TRBJ2-2 | TRBV11-2 | NA | CASSLDLGVRTGELFF | TGTGCCAGCAGCTTAGATCTCGGTGTCCGGACCGGGGAGCTGTTTTTT
NA | TRBJ1-1 | TRBV24-1 | NA | CATSEGLSTEAFF | TGTGCCACCAGCGAAGGACTTAGCACTGAAGCTTTCTTT
NA | TRBJ1-1 | TRBV11-3 | NA | CASSLQTVNTEAFF | TGTGCCAGCAGTTTACAAACAGTGAACACTGAAGCTTTCTTT
TRBD1 | TRBJ2-7 | TRBV4-2 | NA | CASSQESTGGWFEQYF | TGTGCCAGCAGCCAAGAATCGACAGGGGGATGGTTCGAGCAGTACTTC
NA | TRBJ1-5 | TRBV13 | NA | CASSFSGTSPREQPQHF | TGTGCCAGCAGCTTCTCCGGGACAAGCCCTCGGGAGCAGCCCCAGCATTTT
TRBD2 | TRBJ2-5 | TRBV5-1 | once | CASIPTSGGFQETQYF | TGCGCCAGCATCCCGACTAGCGGGGGGTTTCAAGAGACCCAGTACTTC
TRBD1 | TRBJ2-7 | TRBV11-2 | NA | CASSLGPGTDQYF | TGTGCCAGCAGCTTAGGACCCGGGACAGACCAGTACTTC
NA | TRBJ1-5 | TRBV6-2/TRBV6-3 | NA | CASSYQRQGNQPQHF | TGTGCCAGCAGTTACCAACGACAGGGCAATCAGCCCCAGCATTTT
NA | TRBJ2-3 | TRBV7-6 | NA | CASSLEADTQYF | TGTGCCAGCAGCTTAGAAGCAGATACGCAGTATTTT
NA | TRBJ1-3 | TRBV19 | NA | CASTWTAGNTIYF | TGTGCCAGTACCTGGACCGCGGGAAACACCATATATTTT
NA | TRBJ2-3 | TRBV7-8 | NA | CASSPPREDTQYF | TGTGCCAGCAGCCCACCAAGGGAAGATACGCAGTATTTT
TRBD1 | TRBJ1-2 | TRBV5-1 | NA | CASSLRGQGNYGYTF | TGCGCCAGCAGCCTTAGGGGACAGGGGAACTATGGCTACACCTTC
TRBD1 | TRBJ1-2 | TRBV18 | NA | CASSPLDRAANYGYTF | TGTGCCAGCTCACCCCTCGACAGGGCCGCTAACTATGGCTACACCTTC
NA | TRBJ1-6 | TRBV3-1/TRBV3-2 | NA | CASSQDQGLGSPLHF | TGTGCCAGCAGCCAAGATCAGGGCTTAGGGTCACCCCTCCACTTT
NA | TRBJ2-7 | TRBV9 | NA | CASSHNVVDSSYEQYF | TGTGCCAGCAGCCACAACGTTGTGGACAGCTCCTACGAGCAGTACTTC
TRBD1 | TRBJ1-4 | TRBV5-1 | NA | CASSSGTGEAEKLFF | TGCGCCAGCAGCTCTGGGACAGGGGAGGCCGAAAAACTGTTTTTT